This is a list of T cell receptor beta chains from one sample in a study of blood T cell repertoires in COVID-19. Method: immunoSEQ multiplex PCR; TCRdb's copy keeps in-frame clones and lacks some. The sample contains about 230,000 clones, 81% of which appear only once. Material for sequencing was peripheral blood. The receptor set was obtained from a woman older than 75 with acute or convalescent COVID-19. Each CDR3 is given with its conserved first and last residue. Each record gives: D gene, V gene, clone size, J gene, CDR3 protein, CDR3 DNA. A D gene is named only where the DNA matches it firmly. Clone size is shown for a subset of rows, as once, few, many or a class of expanded clone.

d_gene: NA; v_gene: TRBV3-1/TRBV3-2; abundance: NA; j_gene: TRBJ1-6; CDR3aa: CASSLGQPDNSPLHF; CDR3nt: TGTGCCAGCAGCCTCGGACAGCCAGATAATTCACCCCTCCACTTT
d_gene: NA; v_gene: TRBV7-2; abundance: NA; j_gene: TRBJ1-2; CDR3aa: CASSSSFGGYTF; CDR3nt: TGTGCCAGCAGCTCCTCGTTCGGTGGCTACACCTTC
d_gene: TRBD1; v_gene: TRBV5-1; abundance: NA; j_gene: TRBJ2-2; CDR3aa: CASSLGDSRGELFF; CDR3nt: TGCGCCAGCAGCTTGGGGGACAGCCGCGGGGAGCTGTTTTTT
d_gene: TRBD2; v_gene: TRBV5-4; abundance: NA; j_gene: TRBJ2-7; CDR3aa: CASSPSGSRYEQYF; CDR3nt: TGTGCCAGCAGCCCGAGCGGGAGTAGGTACGAGCAGTACTTC
d_gene: NA; v_gene: TRBV19; abundance: NA; j_gene: TRBJ2-2; CDR3aa: CASSTPPPRRNTGELFF; CDR3nt: TGTGCCAGTAGTACTCCCCCCCCGAGGAGGAACACCGGGGAGCTGTTTTTT
d_gene: NA; v_gene: TRBV27; abundance: NA; j_gene: TRBJ1-2; CDR3aa: CASSHDRIRGGYTF; CDR3nt: TGTGCCAGCAGTCACGACAGGATCCGAGGTGGCTACACCTTC
d_gene: NA; v_gene: TRBV4-1; abundance: NA; j_gene: TRBJ2-2; CDR3aa: CASSLKPGHSDTGELFF; CDR3nt: TGCGCCAGCAGCCTTAAACCCGGACACTCTGACACCGGGGAGCTGTTTTTT
d_gene: NA; v_gene: TRBV25-1; abundance: NA; j_gene: TRBJ1-2; CDR3aa: CASRKTGSYGYTF; CDR3nt: TGTGCCAGCAGAAAGACAGGATCCTATGGCTACACCTTC
d_gene: TRBD1; v_gene: TRBV6-5; abundance: NA; j_gene: TRBJ1-2; CDR3aa: CASSPDRGYGYTF; CDR3nt: TGTGCCAGCAGCCCGGACAGGGGGTATGGCTACACCTTC
d_gene: TRBD2; v_gene: TRBV3-1/TRBV3-2; abundance: NA; j_gene: TRBJ2-5; CDR3aa: CASSQGHAGGRETQYF; CDR3nt: TGTGCCAGCAGCCAAGGTCACGCGGGAGGGAGAGAGACCCAGTACTTC
d_gene: NA; v_gene: TRBV5-1; abundance: NA; j_gene: TRBJ2-5; CDR3aa: CASSYTTRGGGQETQYF; CDR3nt: TGCGCCAGCAGCTATACTACCAGGGGAGGGGGGCAAGAGACCCAGTACTTC
d_gene: NA; v_gene: TRBV5-1; abundance: once; j_gene: TRBJ2-7; CDR3aa: CASSLASYYEQYF; CDR3nt: TGCGCCAGCAGCTTGGCCAGTTACTACGAGCAGTACTTC
d_gene: NA; v_gene: TRBV12-3/TRBV12-4; abundance: NA; j_gene: TRBJ2-7; CDR3aa: CASRSGHLYEQYF; CDR3nt: TGTGCCAGCAGATCGGGACACCTCTACGAGCAGTACTTC
d_gene: NA; v_gene: TRBV20-1; abundance: NA; j_gene: TRBJ1-6; CDR3aa: CSASLSPGSYNSPLHF; CDR3nt: TGCAGTGCTAGTCTGTCGCCAGGCTCCTATAATTCACCCCTCCACTTT
d_gene: NA; v_gene: TRBV6-5; abundance: few; j_gene: TRBJ2-7; CDR3aa: CASKLDRGLAGEQYF; CDR3nt: TGTGCCAGCAAGCTAGACAGGGGCCTAGCGGGAGAGCAGTACTTC
d_gene: NA; v_gene: TRBV7-3; abundance: NA; j_gene: TRBJ2-3; CDR3aa: CASSLGQTNTDTQYF; CDR3nt: TGTGCCAGCAGCTTAGGGCAGACCAACACAGATACGCAGTATTTT
d_gene: NA; v_gene: TRBV5-1; abundance: NA; j_gene: TRBJ1-3; CDR3aa: CASSPGEGRNTIYF; CDR3nt: TGCGCCAGCAGCCCCGGGGAGGGCAGAAACACCATATATTTT
d_gene: NA; v_gene: TRBV7-9; abundance: NA; j_gene: TRBJ1-3; CDR3aa: CASSPLETSGNTIYF; CDR3nt: TGTGCCAGCAGCCCGCTAGAGACGTCTGGAAACACCATATATTTT
d_gene: TRBD1; v_gene: TRBV5-1; abundance: NA; j_gene: TRBJ1-4; CDR3aa: CASSFGQGREKLFF; CDR3nt: TGCGCCAGCAGCTTTGGACAGGGGAGGGAAAAACTGTTTTTT
d_gene: TRBD2; v_gene: TRBV18; abundance: NA; j_gene: TRBJ2-7; CDR3aa: CASSPRTSGQREQYF; CDR3nt: TGTGCCAGCTCACCGAGGACTAGCGGGCAGAGGGAGCAGTACTTC